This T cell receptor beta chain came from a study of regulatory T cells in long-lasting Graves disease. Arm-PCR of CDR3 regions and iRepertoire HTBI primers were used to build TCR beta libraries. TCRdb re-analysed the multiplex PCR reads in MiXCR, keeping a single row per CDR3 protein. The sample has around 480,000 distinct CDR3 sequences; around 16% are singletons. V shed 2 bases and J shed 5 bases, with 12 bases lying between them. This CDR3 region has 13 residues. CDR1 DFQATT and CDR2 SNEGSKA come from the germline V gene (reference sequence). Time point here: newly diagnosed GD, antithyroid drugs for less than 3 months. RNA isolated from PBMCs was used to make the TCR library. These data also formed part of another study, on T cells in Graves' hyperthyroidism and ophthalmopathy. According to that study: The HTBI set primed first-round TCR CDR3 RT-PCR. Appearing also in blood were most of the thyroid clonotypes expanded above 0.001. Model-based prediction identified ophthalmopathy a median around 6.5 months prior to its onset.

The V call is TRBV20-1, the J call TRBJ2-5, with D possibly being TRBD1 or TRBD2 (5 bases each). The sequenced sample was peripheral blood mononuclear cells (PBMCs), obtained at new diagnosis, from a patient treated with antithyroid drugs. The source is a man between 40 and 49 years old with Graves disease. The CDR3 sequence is CSARRDGAETQYF. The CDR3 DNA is TGCAGTGCTAGACGCGACGGGGCGGAGACCCAGTACTTC.